What follows are 8 T cell receptor beta chains derived from one specimen sequenced in a study of T cells in localized non-small cell lung cancer (dated by TCRdb to the early 2020s). To prepare the library, the immunoSEQ multiplex PCR assay was applied. This immuneACCESS table, as held by TCRdb, lists in-frame sequences with V and J called but not all clones. Of the missing ones, under half trace to an unresolved V gene in checked studies; the others have no known cause. Here the sample has approximately 9,000 clones; about 90% occur a single time. The ten largest clonotypes hold around 7.5% of the sample. The material sequenced was peripheral blood, taken before any cancer treatment. The origin of the receptors is a woman aged 35 to 70 with stage I squamous cell lung carcinoma.

The genes are TRBV2 and TRBJ1-4; the D gene is possibly TRBD1 (6 bases). CDR3 length: 14 residues. Germline CDR1 reads SNHLY; CDR2 reads FYNNEI. V gave up 7 bases and J gave up 8 bases, with 17 bases separating them. CDR3 protein: CASTEGRGNEKLFF. In DNA, the CDR3 is TGTGCCAGCACCGAAGGCAGGGGCAACGAAAAACTGTTTTTT.

V gene TRBV4-3 combines with J gene TRBJ2-5; no reliable D call. Per the germline V gene, CDR1 is LGHNA and CDR2 is YSLEER. The V gene lost 2 bases and the J gene lost 2 bases, with 6 bases spanning the gap. This CDR3 has 13 residues. The CDR3 protein is CASSQQTQETQYF. The CDR3 DNA sequence: TGCGCCAGCAGCCAACAGACGCAAGAGACCCAGTACTTC.

The gene calls are TRBV4-1 and TRBJ1-1; D is perhaps TRBD1 (6 bases). This CDR3 spans 15 amino acids. V lost 8 bases to trimming and J lost 1 base, with 17 bases between them. Germline assignment: CDR1 MGHRA and CDR2 YSYEKL. The CDR3 sequence is CASHRGGRGNTEAFF. CDR3 nucleotide sequence: TGCGCCAGCCATCGTGGTGGCAGGGGGAACACTGAAGCTTTCTTT.

V is TRBV7-6 and J is TRBJ2-3; 7 nucleotides agree with TRBD2. The J segment lost 2 bases and the V segment lost 3 bases, leaving 2 bases of the junction unmatched. The V gene's germline CDR1 is SGHVS and CDR2 FNYEAQ. CDR3 length: 14 residues. The chain's CDR3 is CASSFRGDTDTQYF. Here the CDR3 DNA reads TGTGCCAGCAGCTTCCGGGGGGACACAGATACGCAGTATTTT.

The V call is TRBV19, the J call TRBJ1-1, with D unresolved. The V gene lost 5 bases and the J gene lost 2 bases, with 15 bases spanning the gap. The germline V gene has CDR1 LNHDA and CDR2 SQIVND (reference sequence). CDR3 size: 15 residues. The CDR3 sequence is CASSFGVTANTEAFF. CDR3 coding DNA: TGTGCCAGTAGTTTTGGGGTCACGGCTAACACTGAAGCTTTCTTT.

This chain uses TRBV4-2 with TRBJ2-2; a weak D match, TRBD2 (6 bases). Germline assignment: CDR1 LGHNA and CDR2 YNFKEQ. CDR3 length equals 16 residues. V was cut by 0 bases and J by 0 bases, with 8 bases left in between. Written as DNA, the CDR3 is TGTGCCAGCAGCCAAGATGCGGGGTCGAACACCGGGGAGCTGTTTTTT. It specifies CASSQDAGSNTGELFF.

The rearrangement links TRBV4-1 to TRBJ1-6; D perhaps matches TRBD1 (6 bases). The CDR3 consists of 16 residues. Per the germline V gene, CDR1 is MGHRA and CDR2 is YSYEKL. Deletions cut 0 bases from V and 8 bases from J, with 14 bases between. The CDR3 DNA sequence: TGCGCCAGCAGCCAAGATTGGGGGCAGGGGTATTCACCCCTCCACTTT. Amino acids: CASSQDWGQGYSPLHF.

This sequence joins TRBV12-5 and TRBJ2-7, with D possibly TRBD1 on 6 matching bases. V lost 1 base and J lost 1, with 11 bases in between. The CDR3 loop spans 15 amino acids. Germline V gives CDR1 LGHNT, CDR2 FRNRAP. CDR3 DNA sequence: TGTGCTAGTGGTTTGGGACAGGCTGGATCCTACGAGCAGTACTTC. This translates into CASGLGQAGSYEQYF.